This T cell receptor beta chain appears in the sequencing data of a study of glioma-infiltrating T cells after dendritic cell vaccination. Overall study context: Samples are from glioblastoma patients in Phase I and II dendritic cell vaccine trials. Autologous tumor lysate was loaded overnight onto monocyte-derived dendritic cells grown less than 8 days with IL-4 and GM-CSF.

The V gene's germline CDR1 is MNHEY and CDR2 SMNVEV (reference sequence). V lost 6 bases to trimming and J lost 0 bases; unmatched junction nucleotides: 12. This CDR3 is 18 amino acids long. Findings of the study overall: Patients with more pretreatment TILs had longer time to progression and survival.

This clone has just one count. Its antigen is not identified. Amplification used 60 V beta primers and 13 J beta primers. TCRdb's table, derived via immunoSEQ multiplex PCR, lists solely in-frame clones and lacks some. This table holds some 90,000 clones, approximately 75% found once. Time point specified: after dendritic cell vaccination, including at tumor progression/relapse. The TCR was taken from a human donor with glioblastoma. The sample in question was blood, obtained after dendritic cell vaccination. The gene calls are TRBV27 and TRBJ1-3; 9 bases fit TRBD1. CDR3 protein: CASSLLGGQGRSGNTIYF. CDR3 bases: TGTGCCAGCAGCCTCTTGGGGGGACAGGGACGCTCTGGAAACACCATATATTTT.